This is a list of T cell receptor beta chains from one sample in a study of OX40 agonist ivuxolimab in advanced cancers. The table came from immunoSEQ multiplex PCR; TCRdb's copy has only in-frame clones and leaves some out. The sample has tens of thousands of clones, roughly nine tenths seen once; the top ten hold around 4%. The sample consisted of CD4+ or CD8+ T cells sorted from blood, taken in a trial of the OX40 agonist ivuxolimab. These receptor sequences come from an adult with an advanced solid tumor such as melanoma, head and neck, liver or kidney cancer. Each CDR3 is given with its conserved first and last residue. The D gene is left open where the match is weak. Clone size appears in some rows only: once, few, many, or a class for an expanded clone.

>NA|TRBV28|TRBJ2-1|NA
TGTGCCAGCAGTTTCGGAGGGTACAATGAGCAGTTCTTC
CASSFGGYNEQFF
>NA|TRBV30|TRBJ2-1|NA
TGTGCCTGGAGTGTACCGGGGACACTGGGGTACTACAATGAGCAGTTCTTC
CAWSVPGTLGYYNEQFF
>TRBD2|TRBV7-6|TRBJ2-5|NA
TGTGCCAGCAGCTTAAGAACGGGGGGTCCGCTTGAGACCCAGTACTTC
CASSLRTGGPLETQYF
>TRBD1|TRBV15|TRBJ1-2|NA
TGTGCCACCAGCAGAGACCTGGGACAGAGCTATGGCTACACCTTC
CATSRDLGQSYGYTF
>TRBD2|TRBV4-2|TRBJ2-5|NA
TGTGCCAGCAGCCAACGGCTAGCGGGAGTAGAGACCCAGTACTTC
CASSQRLAGVETQYF
>TRBD2|TRBV28|TRBJ2-7|NA
TGTGCCAGCAGTTTAGCGGGAGTGCGTGAGCAGTACTTC
CASSLAGVREQYF
>TRBD1|TRBV28|TRBJ1-1|NA
TGTGCCAGCAGTCAAGGGACAGTTATGAACACTGAAGCTTTCTTT
CASSQGTVMNTEAFF
>NA|TRBV6-1|TRBJ2-2|NA
TGTGCCAGCAGTGAAACCCAGGGCGGCCCCGGGGAGCTGTTTTTT
CASSETQGGPGELFF
>NA|TRBV19|TRBJ2-7|NA
TGTGCCAGTAGTGTGGGCGGGGTCGGCCACGAGCAGTACTTC
CASSVGGVGHEQYF
>NA|TRBV5-6|TRBJ2-7|NA
TGTGCCAGCAGCTTAGGAGGGGCCCCCTACGAGCAGTACTTC
CASSLGGAPYEQYF
>NA|TRBV6-1|TRBJ2-7|NA
TGTGCCAGCAGTGAATATTCAGGGAGTTCCTATTACGAGCAGTACTTC
CASSEYSGSSYYEQYF
>NA|TRBV30|TRBJ2-7|NA
TGTGCCTGGAGTGTTGGGGATTTGGGCGAGCAGTACTTC
CAWSVGDLGEQYF
>TRBD2|TRBV7-9|TRBJ2-5|NA
TGTGCCAGCAGCACCACTAGCGGGAGTCCCGAGACCCAGTACTTC
CASSTTSGSPETQYF
>TRBD2|TRBV11-2|TRBJ2-7|NA
TGTGCCAGCAGCTTAGATCCGGGAGGGGGAGAGCAGTACTTC
CASSLDPGGGEQYF
>NA|TRBV20-1|TRBJ2-1|NA
TGCAGTGCTAGTATTGAGCAGTTCTTC
CSASIEQFF
>TRBD2|TRBV4-2|TRBJ2-4|NA
TGTGCCAGCAGCCACCTTAGCGGGAGTGCCAAAAACATTCAGTACTTC
CASSHLSGSAKNIQYF
>TRBD2|TRBV4-1|TRBJ2-7|NA
TGCGCCAGCAGCTTCGGGACTAGCGGGACCTCGGAACGCCCGGACGTATACGAGCAGTACTTC
CASSFGTSGTSERPDVYEQYF
>NA|TRBV10-2|TRBJ2-1|NA
TGCGCCAGCAGTGGGCCGCAGGATGAGCAGTTCTTC
CASSGPQDEQFF
>NA|TRBV6-5|TRBJ2-3|NA
TGTGCCAGCCGCATCTTGGCTGTAACAGATACGCAGTATTTT
CASRILAVTDTQYF
>TRBD2|TRBV9|TRBJ2-3|NA
TGTGCCAGCAGCGTAGCCCCCGGAGCGGGAGGTGATACGCAGTATTTT
CASSVAPGAGGDTQYF
>NA|TRBV28|TRBJ2-3|few
TGTGCCAGCAATACAGGGTTGGGCACAGATACGCAGTATTTT
CASNTGLGTDTQYF
>TRBD2|TRBV4-2|TRBJ2-7|NA
TGTGCCAGCAGCCAAGATGACGAGCTAGCGGCCGAGCAGTACTTC
CASSQDDELAAEQYF
>TRBD2|TRBV7-9|TRBJ2-1|NA
TGTGCCAGCAGCTTAGAAACTAGCGGGCCTCCATACAATGAGCAGTTCTTC
CASSLETSGPPYNEQFF
>TRBD2|TRBV27|TRBJ2-7|few
TGTGCCAGCAGTCCTCTAGCGGGAGGAACCTACGAGCAGTACTTC
CASSPLAGGTYEQYF
>NA|TRBV29-1|TRBJ2-7|NA
TGCAGCGTTGGCTCTCGGCGGGACAGCAAGGGTTACGAGCAGTACTTC
CSVGSRRDSKGYEQYF
>TRBD1|TRBV7-3|TRBJ2-3|NA
TGTGCCAGCAGCTTAGCCTGGACAGGGGGCACAGATACGCAGTATTTT
CASSLAWTGGTDTQYF
>TRBD2|TRBV5-1|TRBJ2-5|NA
TGCGCCAGCAGCTCCGGACTAGCGGGAGGTGACCAAGAGACCCAGTACTTC
CASSSGLAGGDQETQYF
>TRBD1|TRBV6-6|TRBJ2-2|NA
TGTGCCAGCAGTCACACAGGGGGCGCTGGGACCGGGGAGCTGTTTTTT
CASSHTGGAGTGELFF
>TRBD2|TRBV28|TRBJ2-7|NA
TGTGCCAGCAGCCCTACTTCTAGCGGGAGAAGGTACGAGCAGTACTTC
CASSPTSSGRRYEQYF
>NA|TRBV7-9|TRBJ2-3|NA
TGTGCCAGCAGTACCTTTGGTCCTAGCACAGATACGCAGTATTTT
CASSTFGPSTDTQYF
>NA|TRBV6-5|TRBJ2-1|NA
TGTGCCAGCAGTTCACAGTCCTACAATGAGCAGTTCTTC
CASSSQSYNEQFF
>NA|TRBV27|TRBJ2-7|NA
TGTGCCAGCAGTCTGAACCAACCCGGGACTTCGGCCTACGAGCAGTACTTC
CASSLNQPGTSAYEQYF
>NA|TRBV7-2|TRBJ2-2|NA
TGTGCCAGCAGCTTAGTCGAGGGTGGCGGGGAGCTGTTTTTT
CASSLVEGGGELFF
>TRBD2|TRBV13|TRBJ2-1|NA
TGTGCCAGCAGCCTTCAAATCGGAACTAGCGGCTACAATGAGCAGTTCTTC
CASSLQIGTSGYNEQFF
>NA|TRBV18|TRBJ1-1|NA
TGTGCCAGCTCACTATCGGGGGACACTGAAGCTTTCTTT
CASSLSGDTEAFF
>NA|TRBV11-3|TRBJ2-1|NA
TGTGCCAGCAGCTACGGTCTTGAGCAGTTCTTC
CASSYGLEQFF
>TRBD1|TRBV29-1|TRBJ2-1|NA
TGCAGCGTTCGCTTGGGGCAGGGGGCGTGGGATGAGCAGTTCTTC
CSVRLGQGAWDEQFF